These 20 T cell receptor beta chains were all obtained from the same sample, sequenced in a study of T cell responses to AZD1222 COVID-19 vaccine. The table came from immunoSEQ multiplex PCR; TCRdb's copy has only in-frame clones and leaves some out. The repertoire holds about 49,000 clones, with over 60% as singletons. Sequencing was performed on peripheral blood, taken on day 0 of AZD1222 vaccination. The receptors come from an adult in good health.

This chain uses TRBV30 with TRBJ1-5; 7 bases agree with TRBD1. The CDR3 covers 15 residues. From germline, CDR1 is GTSNPN and CDR2 SVGIG (reference sequence). V lost 6 bases, J lost 6 bases, and 14 bases stayed unmatched. CDR3 amino acids: CACNIGGGIVQPQHF. In DNA, the CDR3 is TGTGCCTGTAACATTGGAGGGGGCATTGTTCAGCCCCAGCATTTT. Variable domain in full (rest from reference TRBV30 and TRBJ1-5): SQTIHQWPATLVQPVGSPLSLECTVEGTSNPNLYWYRQAAGRGLQLLFYSVGIGQISSEVPQNLSASRPQDRQFILSSKKLLLSDSGFYLCACNIGGGIVQPQHFGDGTRLSIL.

CDR3 sequence: CASSLQAVNYGYTF. Written as DNA, the CDR3 is TGTGCCAGCAGCTTACAGGCTGTGAACTATGGCTACACCTTC. This sequence joins TRBV7-2 and TRBJ1-2; D is undetermined. Trimming removed 2 bases at V and 2 bases at J, with 9 bases between. This CDR3 is 14 amino acids long. From germline, CDR1 is SGHTA and CDR2 FQGNSA.

The count of this clone is one. V gene TRBV28 combines with J gene TRBJ2-3; D possibly corresponds to TRBD2 (5 bases). From germline, CDR1 is MDHEN and CDR2 SYDVKM. Trimming stripped 4 bases from V and 0 bases from J, with 11 bases between. The CDR3 consists of 15 residues. The CDR3 coding sequence is TGTGCCAGCAGTTCCGCGTTAGCGAGCACAGATACGCAGTATTTT. It encodes CASSSALASTDTQYF.

The chain employs TRBV30 and TRBJ1-1, with 8 bases matching TRBD1. The CDR3 extends over 14 amino acids. Germline lookup yields CDR1 GTSNPN and CDR2 SVGIG (reference sequence). V dropped 1 base and J dropped 3; count of bases not matched to a gene: 4. The CDR3, as DNA: TGTGCCTGGAGTGCTAACAGGGGGGACACTGAAGCTTTCTTT. Its protein is CAWSANRGDTEAFF. Drawing the rest from reference TRBV30 and TRBJ1-1, the complete variable domain is SQTIHQWPATLVQPVGSPLSLECTVEGTSNPNLYWYRQAAGRGLQLLFYSVGIGQISSEVPQNLSASRPQDRQFILSSKKLLLSDSGFYLCAWSANRGDTEAFFGQGTRLTVV.

V is TRBV5-1 and J is TRBJ1-4; D is uncertain. Germline lookup yields CDR1 SGHRS and CDR2 YFSETQ. The length of the CDR3 is 15 residues. V was trimmed by 2 bases and J by 0 bases, leaving 8 bases between them. CDR3 residues: CASSFNTATNEKLFF. The DNA for the CDR3 is TGCGCCAGCAGCTTCAACACCGCAACTAATGAAAAACTGTTTTTT.

This clone has a handful of counts. V usage is TRBV7-2 and J usage is TRBJ2-7; 7 positions agree with TRBD1. The length of the CDR3 is 15 residues. Germline loops: CDR1 SGHTA, CDR2 FQGNSA. V lost 5 bases to trimming and J lost 2 bases; unmatched junction nucleotides: 9. In nucleotides, the CDR3 is TGTGCCAGCAGCCAGCAACAGGGGCCTACCTACGAGCAGTACTTC. This gives the protein CASSQQQGPTYEQYF.

This chain joins TRBV19 and TRBJ2-4, with 8 nucleotides matching TRBD2. After removal of 3 bases from V and 7 bases from J, the junction contained 5 bases not matched to a gene. This CDR3 is 14 amino acids long. CDR1 and CDR2 from the germline V gene are LNHDA and SQIVND (reference sequence). The DNA for the CDR3 is TGTGCCAGTAGTATTAGCGGGGCAAGGAACATTCAGTACTTC. It encodes CASSISGARNIQYF. The full variable domain, with the rest looked up from reference TRBV19 and TRBJ2-4, is DGGITQSPKYLFRKEGQNVTLSCEQNLNHDAMYWYRQDPGQGLRLIYYSQIVNDFQKGDIAEGYSVSREKKESFPLTVTSAQKNPTAFYLCASSISGARNIQYFGAGTRLSVL.

V is TRBV2 and J is TRBJ1-6; 10 nucleotides match TRBD1. This CDR3 has 17 residues. J gave up 5 bases and V 4 bases, and 8 bases lay outside the gene matches. Germline CDR1 reads SNHLY; CDR2 reads FYNNEI. The DNA of the CDR3 is TGTGCCAGCAGTGGGACCGGGACAGGGGTGAATAATTCACCCCTCCACTTT. It specifies CASSGTGTGVNNSPLHF. Supplemented by reference TRBV2 and TRBJ1-6, the full variable domain reads EPEVTQTPSHQVTQMGQEVILRCVPISNHLYFYWYRQILGQKVEFLVSFYNNEISEKSEIFDDQFSVERPDGSNFTLKIRSTKLEDSAMYFCASSGTGTGVNNSPLHFGNGTRLTVT.

Note on this clone: Additional DNA sequences in this sample encode the identical CDR3. V and J are TRBV9 and TRBJ1-1, with 8 bases fitting TRBD1. The CDR3 is 14 amino acids. Germline V gives CDR1 SGDLS, CDR2 YYNGEE. The ends lost 3 bases at V and 2 bases at J; junction bases unmatched: 3. The CDR3 DNA reads TGTGCCAGCAGCGAGACAGGGGATAACACTGAAGCTTTCTTT. This gives the protein CASSETGDNTEAFF.

The chain uses TRBV7-9 and TRBJ2-1; D ambiguous. Germline CDR1 reads SEHNR; CDR2 reads FQNEAQ (reference sequence). The CDR3 covers 14 residues. Between the trimmed V and J ends, which lost 0 bases and 8 bases, there was a span of 11 bases. The CDR3 DNA is TGTGCCAGCAGCTTAGCGGACCCTGCCTATGAGCAGTTCTTC. Amino acids: CASSLADPAYEQFF.

The chain joins TRBV7-2 to TRBJ2-1; 7 positions agree with TRBD2. Germline lookup yields CDR1 SGHTA and CDR2 FQGNSA. This CDR3 contains 13 residues. Trimming at V came to 5 bases and at J to 6 bases, leaving 4 bases not matched to a gene. CDR3 sequence: CASSQGTTNEQFF. CDR3 nucleotides: TGTGCCAGCAGCCAAGGGACTACCAATGAGCAGTTCTTC.

The rearrangement uses TRBV15 and TRBJ2-1, with D possibly being TRBD1 (6 bases). Germline V gene data show CDR1 as LNHNV and CDR2 as YYDKDF (reference sequence). Between the trimmed V and J ends, which lost 4 bases and 5 bases, there was a span of 12 bases. The CDR3 runs 14 residues. CDR3 DNA sequence: TGTGCCACCAGCAATTATACAGGGAACAATGAGCAGTTCTTC. Its translation is CATSNYTGNNEQFF. The whole variable domain, remainder taken from reference TRBV15 and TRBJ2-1, is DAMVIQNPRYQVTQFGKPVTLSCSQTLNHNVMYWYQQKSSQAPKLLFHYYDKDFNNEADTPDNFQSRRPNTSFCFLDIRSPGLGDTAMYLCATSNYTGNNEQFFGPGTRLTVL.

The chain couples TRBV25-1 to TRBJ2-3; a possible D gene is TRBD1 (6 bases). This CDR3 is 17 amino acids long. The germline CDR1 and CDR2 sequences are MGHDK and SYGVNS. The ends were cut back, 6 bases at V and 5 bases at J, with 24 bases in the middle. The CDR3 DNA reads TGTGCCAGCAGACCCTTGGACAGCGGAGTGAGGGTAGATACGCAGTATTTT. The encoded protein is CASRPLDSGVRVDTQYF.

The chain combines TRBV7-8 with TRBJ2-5; D gene ambiguous. Germline V lookup: CDR1 SGHVS, CDR2 FQNEAQ. This CDR3 comprises 13 residues. V was shortened by 1 base and J by 4 bases, with 7 bases between the two germline ends. The CDR3 loop is CASSLEVGETQYF. As DNA, the CDR3 is TGTGCCAGCAGCTTAGAGGTCGGAGAGACCCAGTACTTC. Full variable domain (remainder filled in from reference TRBV7-8 and TRBJ2-5): GAGVSQSPRYKVAKRGQDVALRCDPISGHVSLFWYQQALGQGPEFLTYFQNEAQLDKSGLPSDRFFAERPEGSVSTLKIQRTQQEDSAVYLCASSLEVGETQYFGPGTRLLVL.

This chain connects TRBV3-1 (or the pseudogene TRBV3-2) to TRBJ2-7, with 14 bases fitting TRBD2. The V gene's germline CDR1 is LGHDT and CDR2 YNNKEL (reference sequence). CDR3 length: 15 residues. The ends lost 6 bases at V and 4 bases at J; junction bases unmatched: 5. The DNA for the CDR3 is TGTGCCAGCAGTTTCGGGACTAGCGGGAGTTACGAGCAGTACTTC. Protein product: CASSFGTSGSYEQYF.

The chain combines TRBV6-4 with TRBJ2-1; D uncertain. Germline loops: CDR1 MRHNA, CDR2 SNTAGT. V was cut by 2 bases and J by 13 bases, with 18 bases left in between. This CDR3 is 14 amino acids long. The CDR3 protein is CASSDGLENSLQFF. In nucleotides, the CDR3 is TGTGCCAGCAGTGACGGGCTGGAGAACAGCCTCCAGTTCTTC.

The chain couples TRBV19 to TRBJ1-5; D gene uncertain. V was clipped by 5 bases and J by 3 bases, with 8 bases between them. The CDR3 is 13 residues long. The germline V gene encodes CDR1 LNHDA and CDR2 SQIVND (reference sequence). The chain's CDR3 is CASSQAFNQPQHF. The CDR3 DNA reads TGTGCCAGTAGTCAGGCCTTCAATCAGCCCCAGCATTTT.

The chain combines TRBV19 with TRBJ1-1; weak D call: TRBD1 (5 bases). V was clipped by 4 bases and J by 4 bases, with 25 bases between them. This CDR3 is 18 amino acids long. Germline CDR1 reads LNHDA; CDR2 reads SQIVND (reference sequence). The CDR3 loop reads CASSTHGVQGFGGTEAFF. CDR3 coding DNA: TGTGCCAGTAGTACCCATGGGGTTCAAGGGTTCGGGGGCACTGAAGCTTTCTTT.

The chain uses TRBV2 and TRBJ1-6; D gene uncertain. CDR3 length equals 12 residues. Trimming removed 7 bases from V and 8 bases from J, with 9 bases in between. The germline V gene encodes CDR1 SNHLY and CDR2 FYNNEI. CDR3 residues: CASTGRDSPLHF. The CDR3 bases are TGTGCCAGCACCGGGAGGGATTCACCCCTCCACTTT.

The CDR3 sequence is CASSLDGTSGAEQYF. The CDR3 nucleotides are TGTGCCAGCAGCTTAGACGGGACTAGCGGGGCAGAGCAGTACTTC. V and J are TRBV7-2 and TRBJ2-7; 13 bases line up with TRBD2. Trimming removed 1 base from V and 7 bases from J; junction bases left unmatched: 4. This CDR3 is 15 amino acids long. Germline CDR1 reads SGHTA; CDR2 reads FQGNSA.